The sequence of this T cell receptor beta chain was determined in a study of cytomegalovirus exposure and HLA in healthy donors. Study results and caveats: Reported performance of the classifier showed diagnosis of cytomegalovirus status with high specificity and sensitivity. In a later analysis, TCR beta V- and J-gene trimming was associated with a missense DCLRE1C variant.

The germline V gene has CDR1 LGHNA and CDR2 YNFKEQ. The CDR3 runs to 14 residues. With 1 base removed from V and 4 bases from J, the gap between germline ends came to 11 bases. PCR primers comprised 60 Vbeta and 13 Jbeta primers. The method was immunoSEQ multiplex PCR; TCRdb's version includes in-frame clones alone and lacks a portion of them. The sample lists 130,000 to 150,000 clones, roughly 80% occurring once. A remark on this clone: The target antigen is unknown.

The origin of this receptor is a woman between 45 and 65 years old in good health and CMV-seronegative. The genes are TRBV4-2 and TRBJ2-7; D gene ambiguous. The material sequenced was PBMCs. CDR3 DNA sequence: TGTGCCAGCAGCCAAGCCCAACACAGTTACGAGCAGTACTTC. It specifies CASSQAQHSYEQYF.